This T cell receptor beta chain was sequenced in a study of cytomegalovirus exposure and HLA in healthy donors. Assay: immunoSEQ multiplex PCR; the TCRdb copy retains only in-frame clones and omits some. The sample has 120,000 to 150,000 clones, around 87% seen once. On this clone itself: Its antigen is not known.

Study outcomes and limitations: The study designated 164 TCR beta chains cytomegalovirus-associated. Both high specificity and high sensitivity reportedly marked the classifier's diagnosis of cytomegalovirus status.

CDR3 length: 17 amino acids. Germline assignment: CDR1 SGHNT and CDR2 YYREEE (reference sequence). V was shortened by 4 bases and J by 0 bases, with 14 bases between the two germline ends. The chain is built from TRBV5-4 and TRBJ2-6; D is undetermined. The sample consisted of PBMCs. The receptor was isolated from a man aged 18 to 30 in good health and CMV-seropositive. The CDR3 DNA reads TGTGCCAGCAGCCCCGTGGGCAGCAGCTCTGGGGCCAACGTCCTGACTTTC. This encodes CASSPVGSSSGANVLTF.